The present T cell receptor (beta chain) was sequenced within a study of cytomegalovirus exposure and HLA in healthy donors. Using immunoSEQ multiplex PCR, the repertoire was profiled, and TCRdb retains in-frame clones only, with some absent. The sample has some 200,000 clones; more than 75% are singletons. Study-wide findings and caveats: It was approximately 160 TCR beta chains that were listed as cytomegalovirus-associated. Many donors carried some public TCRs, although rarity characterized most TCR sequences. Three chains linked to CMV were shown in vitro to be specific for CMV antigens.

The germline V and J ends were trimmed by 9 bases and 6 bases, with 21 bases remaining between them. The CDR3 covers 15 residues. CDR1 is MDHEN, CDR2 SYDVKM, per germline. The donors were members of the roughly 120-subject validation cohort (separate from the approximately 670-subject first cohort). This clone was observed many times. The antigen is not known. The TCR originated in a man aged 25-40 years in good health and CMV-seropositive. V is TRBV28 and J is TRBJ2-1, with D perhaps TRBD2 (6 bases). Sequencing was carried out using PBMCs. The CDR3 region is CASTGTWAVGNEQFF. CDR3 sequence (DNA): TGTGCCAGTACCGGGACTTGGGCGGTGGGCAATGAGCAGTTCTTC.